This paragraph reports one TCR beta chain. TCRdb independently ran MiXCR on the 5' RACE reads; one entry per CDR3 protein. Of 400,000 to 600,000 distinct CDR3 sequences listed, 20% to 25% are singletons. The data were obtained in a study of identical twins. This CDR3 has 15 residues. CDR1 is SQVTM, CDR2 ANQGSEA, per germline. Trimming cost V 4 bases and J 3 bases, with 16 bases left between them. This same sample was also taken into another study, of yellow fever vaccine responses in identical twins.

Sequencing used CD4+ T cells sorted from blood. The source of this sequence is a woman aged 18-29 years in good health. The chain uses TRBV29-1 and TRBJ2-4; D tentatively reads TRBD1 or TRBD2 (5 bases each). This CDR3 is CSVVRGETFKNIQYF. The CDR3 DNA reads TGCAGCGTTGTAAGAGGGGAAACATTCAAAAACATTCAGTACTTC. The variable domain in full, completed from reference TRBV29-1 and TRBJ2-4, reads SAVISQKPSRDICQRGTSLTIQCQVDSQVTMMFWYRQQPGQSLTLIATANQGSEATYESGFVIDKFPISRPNLTFSTLTVSNMSPEDSSIYLCSVVRGETFKNIQYFGAGTRLSVL.